Below are 26 T cell receptor beta chains sequenced from a single sample in a study of identical twins. From the 5' RACE reads, TCRdb called clonotypes with MiXCR, one entry per CDR3 protein. The profile shows fewer than 900,000 distinct CDR3 sequences, 21% of them singletons. These sequences were also reported in another study, on T cells expressing NK-cell markers.

Sequencing was carried out using PBMCs. Every receptor here comes from a woman aged 18-29 years in good health.

This clonotype showed up just a few times. The chain links TRBV7-9 to TRBJ2-1, with TRBD2 identical over 8 bases. The V and J ends lost 3 bases and 4 bases, in that order; junction bases with no gene match: 5. There are 15 residues in the CDR3. In germline, CDR1 is SEHNR, CDR2 FQNEAQ (reference sequence). The CDR3, as DNA: TGTGCCAGCAGCTTCCGGGGGGGGGCTTACAATGAGCAGTTCTTC. Protein: CASSFRGGAYNEQFF.

The rearrangement uses TRBV20-1 and TRBJ2-4; D is perhaps TRBD1 (6 bases). Trimming took off 3 bases at V and 0 bases at J, with 12 bases between the two ends. The CDR3 contains 15 residues. The germline V gene has CDR1 DFQATT and CDR2 SNEGSKA (reference sequence). DNA of the CDR3: TGCAGTGCTAGGGGGGACAATTTAGCCAAAAACATTCAGTACTTC. Amino acid sequence: CSARGDNLAKNIQYF.

The chain combines TRBV20-1 with TRBJ1-1; D might be TRBD1 (5 bases). This CDR3 region has 14 residues. V gave up 6 bases and J gave up 2 bases, with 16 bases separating them. Germline V lookup: CDR1 DFQATT, CDR2 SNEGSKA (reference sequence). The CDR3: CSALTGRGNTEAFF. CDR3 coding DNA: TGCAGTGCCCTTACTGGGAGGGGTAACACTGAAGCTTTCTTT.

The chain combines TRBV7-2 with TRBJ2-1; D uncertain. CDR3 size: 14 residues. Germline V gene sequence: CDR1 SGHTA, CDR2 FQGNSA. V was pared by 2 bases and J by 2 bases, with 7 bases between. The CDR3 loop reads CASSLLGTYNEQFF. The CDR3 nucleotides read TGTGCCAGCAGCTTATTGGGGACCTACAATGAGCAGTTCTTC.

This clonotype was recorded many times. The V gene is TRBV29-1, the J gene TRBJ1-5, with TRBD1 as a possible D gene (5 bases). V was pared by 4 bases and J by 3 bases, with 10 bases between. The length of the CDR3 is 13 residues. CDR1 and CDR2 from the germline V gene are SQVTM and ANQGSEA. This CDR3 is CSVAGALNQPQHF. CDR3 coding DNA: TGCAGCGTTGCTGGGGCCCTCAATCAGCCCCAGCATTTT.

The CDR3 spells CSAEKQDYGYTF. In DNA form, the CDR3 reads TGCAGCGCAGAAAAGCAGGACTATGGCTACACCTTC. This chain joins TRBV20-1 and TRBJ1-2; D is uncertain. CDR3 length: 12 amino acids. Germline loops: CDR1 DFQATT, CDR2 SNEGSKA (reference sequence).

This rearrangement joins TRBV12-3 or TRBV12-4 to TRBJ2-1; 7 bases line up with TRBD1. V was clipped by 3 bases and J by 5 bases; unmatched bases: 4. The CDR3 has 14 residues. This CDR3 reads CASSLVGGHNEQFF. The CDR3 nucleotides read TGTGCCAGCAGTTTGGTAGGGGGCCACAATGAGCAGTTCTTC.

The CDR3 loop reads CASSFSVAGDYEQYF. Written as DNA, the CDR3 is TGTGCCAGCAGCTTCTCAGTAGCGGGAGATTACGAGCAGTACTTC. This rearrangement joins TRBV7-2 to TRBJ2-7; 9 bases line up with TRBD2. With V trimmed by 3 bases and J by 4 bases, 7 bases remained unmatched. This CDR3 has 15 residues. Germline values: CDR1 SGHTA, CDR2 FQGNSA. Based on the CDR3 plus reference TRBV7-2 and TRBJ2-7, the full variable domain is GAGVSQSPSNKVTEKGKDVELRCDPISGHTALYWYRQSLGQGLEFLIYFQGNSAPDKSGLPSDRFSAERTGGSVSTLTIQRTQQEDSAVYLCASSFSVAGDYEQYFGPGTRLTVT.

This chain joins TRBV12-3 or TRBV12-4 and TRBJ2-6; tentatively, D is TRBD1 (6 bases). Trimming took 6 bases from V and 2 from J, leaving 11 bases between them. The length of the CDR3 is 15 residues. The CDR3 protein is CASRSTGPGANVLTF. CDR3 nucleotides: TGTGCCAGCAGATCGACAGGACCTGGGGCCAACGTCCTGACTTTC.

The chain employs TRBV3-1 and TRBJ2-7; unclear D gene. Per the germline V gene, CDR1 is LGHDT and CDR2 is YNNKEL (reference sequence). V gave up 0 bases and J gave up 0 bases, with 18 bases separating them. The CDR3 length is 18 residues. CDR3 loop: CASSQDQLGLRSSYEQYF. The CDR3, as DNA: TGTGCCAGCAGCCAAGATCAGTTGGGTCTGAGAAGCTCCTACGAGCAGTACTTC.

This clonotype was recorded only once. The V gene is TRBV28, the J gene TRBJ2-2; perhaps TRBD2 as D (5 bases). CDR1 and CDR2 (germline): MDHEN, SYDVKM. Trimming removed 6 bases from V and 4 bases from J, with 15 bases in between. The CDR3 spans 15 residues. The chain's CDR3 is CASSGSTSGTGELFF. The CDR3 DNA is TGTGCCAGCAGCGGTTCGACAAGCGGCACCGGGGAGCTGTTTTTT.

Concerning this clonotype itself: This sequence may be a read error, since a much larger clone differs from it by one base. The rearrangement links TRBV11-2 to TRBJ2-1, with 7 bases that match TRBD2. With 5 bases clipped from V and 9 bases from J, the junction kept 4 bases outside the gene matches. The CDR3 has 12 residues. CDR1 is SGHAT, CDR2 FQNNGV, per germline. In nucleotides, the CDR3 is TGTGCCAGCAGCCGGACTAGTAGTGAGCAGTTCTTC. Its protein product is CASSRTSSEQFF.

This clonotype came up a few times. The J gene is TRBJ1-3, the V gene TRBV6-5; weak D call: TRBD1 (5 bases). The V and J ends lost 4 bases and 4 bases respectively, with 17 bases between them. Germline V gene data show CDR1 as MNHEY and CDR2 as SVGAGI. This CDR3 is built from 16 residues. CDR3 residues: CASSLSGTWAGNTIYF. Written as DNA, the CDR3 is TGTGCCAGCAGTTTATCCGGGACCTGGGCCGGAAACACCATATATTTT.

This clonotype showed up just a few times. This chain connects TRBV6-1 to TRBJ2-1; 9 bases are shared with TRBD2. Germline V CDR1 and CDR2: MNHNS, SASEGT. Trimming took 6 bases from V and 6 from J; bases not matched to a gene: 6. This CDR3 contains 14 residues. DNA for the CDR3: TGTGCCAGCAGCCCGGGACTAGCATTCAATGAGCAGTTCTTC. Its protein product is CASSPGLAFNEQFF.

This chain connects TRBV7-9 to TRBJ2-7; D is possibly TRBD1 or TRBD2 (5 bases each). Trimming removed 5 bases from V and 5 bases from J, with 19 bases in between. Germline values: CDR1 SEHNR, CDR2 FQNEAQ (reference sequence). The CDR3 has 15 residues. The CDR3 sequence is CASSKPGRRLDEQYF. For the CDR3, the DNA is TGTGCCAGCAGCAAACCGGGACGGCGTTTGGACGAGCAGTACTTC.

The rearrangement joins TRBV5-6 to TRBJ2-5; D may match TRBD1 or TRBD2 (5 bases each). The CDR3 loop spans 14 amino acids. Trimming pared 0 bases from V and 4 bases from J, leaving 10 bases between. CDR1 is SGHDT, CDR2 YYEEEE, per germline. CDR3 DNA: TGTGCCAGCAGCTTGGCTCCAGGGACAGAGACCCAGTACTTC. Protein product: CASSLAPGTETQYF.

The chain carries TRBV19 and TRBJ1-2, with 10 bases aligning to TRBD1. The CDR3 sequence is 13 residues long. Germline assignment: CDR1 LNHDA and CDR2 SQIVND (reference sequence). Losses at the gene ends were 7 bases for V and 7 bases for J; bases not matched to a gene: 6. CDR3 sequence (DNA): TGTGCCAGTACCGGGACAGGGGCAAGTGGCTACACCTTC. Protein product: CASTGTGASGYTF.

The CDR3 protein is CAWTRGLAGLDTQYF. DNA for the CDR3: TGTGCCTGGACCCGCGGACTAGCGGGCTTAGATACGCAGTATTTT. This chain connects TRBV30 to TRBJ2-3; 11 bases align to TRBD2. The V gene end was trimmed by 4 bases and the J gene end by 5 bases; junction bases not matched to a gene: 8. Germline loops: CDR1 GTSNPN, CDR2 SVGIG (reference sequence). The CDR3 sequence is 15 residues long.

This clonotype has just a few counts. This chain joins TRBV20-1 and TRBJ1-1, with a tentative D call TRBD1 (5 bases). The CDR3 length is 13 residues. Trimming left V 4 bases short and J 10 bases short, with 19 bases between. From germline, CDR1 is DFQATT and CDR2 SNEGSKA (reference sequence). In DNA form, the CDR3 reads TGCAGTGCTAACTCCGGACACGCGCTTCTAGCTTTCTTT. Translating it yields CSANSGHALLAFF.

The rearrangement links TRBV29-1 to TRBJ2-5; D is undetermined. Trimming removed 6 bases from V and 2 bases from J, with 10 bases in between. CDR3 size: 12 residues. Per the germline V gene, CDR1 is SQVTM and CDR2 is ANQGSEA. The CDR3 DNA sequence: TGCAGCGTATCCCGGCGTCAAGAGACCCAGTACTTC. Encoded protein: CSVSRRQETQYF.

This clonotype was seen a few times. The chain recombines TRBV6-5 with TRBJ2-1; 10 bases align to TRBD2. The length of the CDR3 is 15 residues. Germline V lookup: CDR1 MNHEY, CDR2 SVGAGI. J lost 8 bases, V lost 2 bases, and 6 bases had no gene match. The CDR3 sequence: CASSYLSGTSDEQFF. The CDR3 DNA reads TGTGCCAGCAGTTACCTGTCCGGGACTAGCGATGAGCAGTTCTTC.

The V call is TRBV7-2, the J call TRBJ1-1; D call uncertain. V was trimmed by 2 bases and J by 8 bases, leaving 6 bases between them. The germline V gene encodes CDR1 SGHTA and CDR2 FQGNSA. The CDR3 contains 11 residues. The CDR3 region has the DNA TGTGCCAGCAGCTTATGGTCAGAAGCTTTCTTT. Protein: CASSLWSEAFF.

This clonotype has just a few counts. The V and J genes are TRBV18 and TRBJ1-1, with 7 bases that match TRBD1. Germline CDR1 KGHSH, CDR2 LQKENI. The ends lost 3 bases at V and 1 base at J; junction bases unmatched: 2. CDR3 length: 14 amino acids. For the CDR3, the DNA is TGTGCCAGCTCACCTTACAGGGGGAACACTGAAGCTTTCTTT. Translation: CASSPYRGNTEAFF.

The chain joins TRBV5-1 to TRBJ2-1, with D maybe TRBD2 (5 bases). The CDR3 runs 15 residues. Germline CDR1 reads SGHRS; CDR2 reads YFSETQ. The V end lost 6 bases, the J end lost 10 bases, and 23 bases lay between the germline ends. The DNA for the CDR3 is TGCGCCAGCATAGAGGGTCCGGGCTTGGTGGGGGAGCAGTTCTTC. It is translated as CASIEGPGLVGEQFF.

The table lists this clonotype with many counts. The chain couples TRBV4-3 to TRBJ1-4; maybe TRBD1 (6 bases). The CDR3 loop spans 16 amino acids. CDR1 LGHNA and CDR2 YSLEER come from the germline V gene. V lost 0 bases and J 7 bases, leaving 15 bases between the germline ends. In DNA, the CDR3 is TGCGCCAGCAGCCAAGATTTACAGGGTTGGGTTGAAAAACTGTTTTTT. It translates to CASSQDLQGWVEKLFF.

The rearrangement joins TRBV12-3 or TRBV12-4 to TRBJ2-5; 8 positions match TRBD1. With 6 bases clipped from V and 4 bases from J, the junction kept 7 bases outside the gene matches. CDR3 length: 14 amino acids. CDR3 nucleotides: TGTGCCAGCAGACCGGACAGGGAAGCAGAGACCCAGTACTTC. Translating gives CASRPDREAETQYF.